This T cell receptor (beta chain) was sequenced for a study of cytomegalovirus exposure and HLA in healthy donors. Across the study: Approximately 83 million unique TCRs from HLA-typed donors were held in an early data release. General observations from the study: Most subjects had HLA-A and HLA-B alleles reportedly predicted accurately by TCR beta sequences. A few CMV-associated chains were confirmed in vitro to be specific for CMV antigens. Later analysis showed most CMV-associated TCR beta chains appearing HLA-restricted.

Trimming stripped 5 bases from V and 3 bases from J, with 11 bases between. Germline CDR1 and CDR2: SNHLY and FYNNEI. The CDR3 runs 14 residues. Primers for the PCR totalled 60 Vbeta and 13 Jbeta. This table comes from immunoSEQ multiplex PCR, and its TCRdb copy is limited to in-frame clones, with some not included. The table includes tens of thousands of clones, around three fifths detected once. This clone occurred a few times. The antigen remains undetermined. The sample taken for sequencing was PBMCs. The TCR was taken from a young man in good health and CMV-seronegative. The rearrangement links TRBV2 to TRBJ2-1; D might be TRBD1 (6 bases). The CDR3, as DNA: TGTGCCAGCAGTTTTCGGGACAACTACAATGAGCAGTTCTTC. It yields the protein CASSFRDNYNEQFF.